These T cell receptor beta chains were read from a single sample in a study of T-cell memory formation after mild COVID-19. Each CDR3 protein is one row after TCRdb ran MiXCR on the 5' RACE reads. The top ten hold around a fifth of the sample, which has some 450,000 distinct CDR3 sequences, 15% to 20% seen once. Material for sequencing was PBMCs or a T cell subset sorted from them (not recorded which). These receptors all come from a man aged 18-30 years who had mild COVID-19 (a few samples of this study predate the infection). Cell type and time point are not known. Each CDR3 is given with its conserved first and last residue. D genes are given only for firm matches. Not all rows give a size; the values are once, few, many and, for expanded clones, a class.

d_call: NA; j_call: TRBJ2-2; clone_size: NA; v_call: TRBV5-1; cdr3_aa: CASSSTLSATTGELFF; cdr3_nt: TGCGCCAGCAGCTCTACCCTCAGCGCCACCACCGGGGAGCTGTTTTTT
d_call: TRBD2; j_call: TRBJ2-3; clone_size: few; v_call: TRBV5-4; cdr3_aa: CASSLQRGGSNTDTQYF; cdr3_nt: TGTGCCAGCAGCTTGCAGCGGGGGGGCAGTAATACAGATACGCAGTATTTT
d_call: NA; j_call: TRBJ2-1; clone_size: many; v_call: TRBV4-3; cdr3_aa: CASSQDRVSYNEQFF; cdr3_nt: TGCGCCAGCAGCCAAGACAGGGTCTCCTACAATGAGCAGTTCTTC
d_call: TRBD1; j_call: TRBJ2-4; clone_size: many; v_call: TRBV7-9; cdr3_aa: CASSLGGQGSIQYF; cdr3_nt: TGTGCCAGCAGCTTAGGAGGACAGGGGAGCATTCAGTACTTC
d_call: NA; j_call: TRBJ1-6; clone_size: few; v_call: TRBV15; cdr3_aa: CATSRDPRGADSPLHF; cdr3_nt: TGTGCCACCAGCAGAGATCCACGGGGTGCGGATTCACCCCTCCACTTT
d_call: TRBD1; j_call: TRBJ2-2; clone_size: many; v_call: TRBV7-6; cdr3_aa: CASSIGQGGTGELFF; cdr3_nt: TGTGCCAGCAGCATTGGACAGGGTGGGACCGGGGAGCTGTTTTTT
d_call: TRBD2; j_call: TRBJ2-3; clone_size: NA; v_call: TRBV12-3/TRBV12-4; cdr3_aa: CASSLRGDSTDTQYF; cdr3_nt: TGTGCCAGCAGTTTACGGGGGGATAGCACAGATACGCAGTATTTT
d_call: NA; j_call: TRBJ2-1; clone_size: NA; v_call: TRBV6-2/TRBV6-3; cdr3_aa: CASSRAQVGRKTYYNEQFF; cdr3_nt: TGTGCCAGCAGTAGGGCGCAGGTCGGGCGCAAAACATACTACAATGAGCAGTTCTTC
d_call: NA; j_call: TRBJ2-2; clone_size: NA; v_call: TRBV7-9; cdr3_aa: CASSLPSRNTGELFF; cdr3_nt: TGTGCCAGCAGCTTACCGTCTCGAAACACCGGGGAGCTGTTTTTT
d_call: NA; j_call: TRBJ2-5; clone_size: NA; v_call: TRBV11-2; cdr3_aa: CASSPPMVETQYF; cdr3_nt: TGTGCCAGCAGCCCCCCCATGGTAGAGACCCAGTACTTC
d_call: NA; j_call: TRBJ1-1; clone_size: few; v_call: TRBV20-1; cdr3_aa: CSARLGTVNTEAFF; cdr3_nt: TGCAGTGCTAGATTGGGGACTGTGAACACTGAAGCTTTCTTT
d_call: NA; j_call: TRBJ2-7; clone_size: few; v_call: TRBV7-8; cdr3_aa: CASSRNTGSYEQYF; cdr3_nt: TGTGCCAGCAGCCGAAATACAGGATCCTACGAGCAGTACTTC
d_call: NA; j_call: TRBJ2-5; clone_size: NA; v_call: TRBV29-1; cdr3_aa: CSAGGHGETQYF; cdr3_nt: TGCAGCGCTGGAGGTCACGGGGAGACCCAGTACTTC
d_call: NA; j_call: TRBJ2-1; clone_size: NA; v_call: TRBV5-1; cdr3_aa: CASSLYDPGEQFF; cdr3_nt: TGCGCCAGCAGCCTTTATGATCCGGGTGAGCAGTTCTTC
d_call: TRBD1; j_call: TRBJ2-5; clone_size: NA; v_call: TRBV28; cdr3_aa: CASITRDRYQETQYF; cdr3_nt: TGTGCCAGCATCACACGGGACAGGTACCAAGAGACCCAGTACTTC
d_call: TRBD1; j_call: TRBJ1-5; clone_size: NA; v_call: TRBV6-5; cdr3_aa: CASRPGQINQPQHF; cdr3_nt: TGTGCCAGCAGGCCGGGACAGATCAATCAGCCCCAGCATTTT
d_call: TRBD2; j_call: TRBJ2-2; clone_size: NA; v_call: TRBV9; cdr3_aa: CASSVGSVAGRTTGELFF; cdr3_nt: TGTGCCAGCAGCGTAGGCTCGGTAGCGGGTCGCACCACCGGGGAGCTGTTTTTT
d_call: NA; j_call: TRBJ2-2; clone_size: few; v_call: TRBV20-1; cdr3_aa: CSASREGPGELFF; cdr3_nt: TGCAGTGCTAGCCGCGAGGGCCCCGGGGAGCTGTTTTTT
d_call: NA; j_call: TRBJ2-1; clone_size: many; v_call: TRBV20-1; cdr3_aa: CSARRGVSYNEQFF; cdr3_nt: TGCAGTGCCCGGCGGGGTGTGTCCTACAATGAGCAGTTCTTC
d_call: TRBD1; j_call: TRBJ2-1; clone_size: NA; v_call: TRBV7-2; cdr3_aa: CASSVDRGWLFF; cdr3_nt: TGTGCCAGCAGCGTAGACAGGGGGTGGCTGTTCTTC
d_call: NA; j_call: TRBJ2-2; clone_size: NA; v_call: TRBV11-2; cdr3_aa: CAGRLGTNTGELFF; cdr3_nt: TGTGCAGGACGGTTAGGGACGAACACCGGGGAGCTGTTTTTT
d_call: TRBD1; j_call: TRBJ1-1; clone_size: NA; v_call: TRBV4-1; cdr3_aa: CASSRIQRDSGERTEAFF; cdr3_nt: TGCGCCAGCAGCCGAATCCAACGGGACAGTGGGGAGAGGACTGAAGCTTTCTTT
d_call: TRBD2; j_call: TRBJ2-3; clone_size: few; v_call: TRBV3-1; cdr3_aa: CASSQGLSRGGLWSTDTQYF; cdr3_nt: TGTGCCAGCAGCCAAGGCCTTTCGCGGGGGGGCCTTTGGAGCACAGATACGCAGTATTTT
d_call: NA; j_call: TRBJ2-3; clone_size: NA; v_call: TRBV5-6; cdr3_aa: CASSTPGLARDTQYF; cdr3_nt: TGTGCCAGCAGCACACCGGGCCTAGCGAGGGATACGCAGTATTTT
d_call: NA; j_call: TRBJ2-3; clone_size: many; v_call: TRBV7-2; cdr3_aa: CASSLRSGSGTDTQYF; cdr3_nt: TGTGCCAGCAGCTTGCGATCCGGGAGCGGCACAGATACGCAGTATTTT
d_call: NA; j_call: TRBJ1-6; clone_size: NA; v_call: TRBV9; cdr3_aa: CASSVAAWGDSPLHF; cdr3_nt: TGTGCCAGCAGCGTAGCCGCTTGGGGGGATTCACCCCTCCACTTT
d_call: TRBD1; j_call: TRBJ2-2; clone_size: many; v_call: TRBV12-3/TRBV12-4; cdr3_aa: CASSSGQGAGELFF; cdr3_nt: TGTGCCAGCAGTTCCGGACAGGGCGCGGGGGAGCTGTTTTTT
d_call: NA; j_call: TRBJ1-1; clone_size: few; v_call: TRBV7-9; cdr3_aa: CASSPVGVTEAFF; cdr3_nt: TGTGCCAGCAGCCCCGTGGGAGTCACTGAAGCTTTCTTT
d_call: TRBD1; j_call: TRBJ1-6; clone_size: NA; v_call: TRBV6-2/TRBV6-3; cdr3_aa: CASSYSPRTGMNSPLHF; cdr3_nt: TGTGCCAGCAGTTACTCACCTCGGACAGGGATGAATTCACCCCTCCACTTT
d_call: NA; j_call: TRBJ2-7; clone_size: few; v_call: TRBV20-1; cdr3_aa: CSAPRDPGSYEQYF; cdr3_nt: TGCAGTGCGCCTCGGGACCCAGGCTCCTACGAGCAGTACTTC
d_call: NA; j_call: TRBJ2-1; clone_size: few; v_call: TRBV20-1; cdr3_aa: CSARRGSTYNEQFF; cdr3_nt: TGCAGTGCTAGGCGGGGTAGCACCTACAATGAGCAGTTCTTC
d_call: TRBD2; j_call: TRBJ2-3; clone_size: few; v_call: TRBV10-2; cdr3_aa: CATGTRGTITDTQYF; cdr3_nt: TGCGCCACCGGAACCCGGGGGACTATCACAGATACGCAGTATTTT
d_call: NA; j_call: TRBJ1-2; clone_size: few; v_call: TRBV20-1; cdr3_aa: CSAPSETGFRGYTF; cdr3_nt: TGCAGTGCTCCGTCCGAGACGGGCTTTAGGGGCTACACCTTC
d_call: NA; j_call: TRBJ2-5; clone_size: NA; v_call: TRBV28; cdr3_aa: CASSLRERSQYF; cdr3_nt: TGTGCCAGCAGTTTGAGGGAGAGGTCCCAGTACTTC
d_call: NA; j_call: TRBJ2-5; clone_size: NA; v_call: TRBV20-1; cdr3_aa: CSAREDLGETQYF; cdr3_nt: TGCAGTGCTAGAGAAGACCTTGGGGAGACCCAGTACTTC
d_call: TRBD1; j_call: TRBJ2-2; clone_size: NA; v_call: TRBV6-2/TRBV6-3; cdr3_aa: CASRSWQGETGELFF; cdr3_nt: TGTGCCAGCAGGAGTTGGCAGGGGGAGACCGGGGAGCTGTTTTTT
d_call: NA; j_call: TRBJ1-2; clone_size: once; v_call: TRBV30; cdr3_aa: CAWSAREEGGWGYTF; cdr3_nt: TGTGCCTGGAGTGCCCGGGAAGAGGGTGGATGGGGCTACACCTTC
d_call: NA; j_call: TRBJ1-1; clone_size: few; v_call: TRBV7-9; cdr3_aa: CASSSKLALGGTEAFF; cdr3_nt: TGTGCCAGCAGCTCGAAACTGGCGCTTGGGGGCACTGAAGCTTTCTTT
d_call: TRBD1; j_call: TRBJ2-7; clone_size: NA; v_call: TRBV7-2; cdr3_aa: CASSLLGTGTNSYEQYF; cdr3_nt: TGTGCCAGCAGCTTATTGGGGACAGGCACTAACTCCTACGAGCAGTACTTC
d_call: NA; j_call: TRBJ2-5; clone_size: NA; v_call: TRBV7-2; cdr3_aa: CASSYTGSGETQYF; cdr3_nt: TGTGCCAGCAGCTATACAGGGAGCGGGGAGACCCAGTACTTC